This TCR beta chain was sequenced for a study of blood T cell repertoires in COVID-19. About the study: Collection of acute and convalescent COVID-19 samples took place in the United States, Italy and Spain. T cells, B-cell-depleted T cells, or PBMCs supplied cDNA or gDNA.

Original processing notes: Estimated nucleated cell counts came from reference gene primer amplification. The assay was immunoSEQ multiplex PCR, and TCRdb's table has in-frame clones only and misses some. That table is the source of V, J and clone size, and D and trimming were worked out from the DNA. The data contain hundreds of thousands of clones, more than 75% of them singletons. The V segment lost 4 bases and the J segment 7 bases; nucleotides outside the gene matches: 8. Germline V gene sequence: CDR1 SGHAT, CDR2 FQDESV (reference sequence). The CDR3 loop spans 15 amino acids. Material: PBMCs or T cells enriched from blood (not recorded which). This sequence originates from a woman between 40 and 55 years old with acute COVID-19. The chain links TRBV11-1 to TRBJ1-3; the match to TRBD1 covers 9 bases. For the CDR3, the DNA is TGTGCCAGCAGCTCCACCACACAGGGGGCGAACACCATATATTTT. As protein: CASSSTTQGANTIYF. Filled out from reference TRBV11-1 and TRBJ1-3, the complete variable domain reads EAEVAQSPRYKITEKSQAVAFWCDPISGHATLYWYRQILGQGPELLVQFQDESVVDDSQLPKDRFSAERLKGVDSTLKIQPAELGDSAMYLCASSSTTQGANTIYFGEGSWLTVV.